The 29 T cell receptor beta chains presented below share a single source sample, sequenced in a study of T-cell reconstitution after alpha-beta-depleted transplantation in children. During its preparation, the TCRbeta library received unique molecular identifiers. A single record per CDR3 protein comes from TCRdb applying MiXCR to the PCR reads. In the table there are roughly 48,000 distinct CDR3 sequences, more than 5% of which are singletons. The sample in question was PBMCs, mostly from graft donor cells, obtained 60 days after TCRalphabeta/CD19-depleted stem cell transplant. Receptors originate from a female patient younger than 10 who had a stem cell transplant for aplastic anemia, so the T cells may come from the graft donor.

This clonotype was seen many times. The chain recombines TRBV28 with TRBJ2-1; D is unclear. The CDR3 is 14 residues long. Trimming pared 7 bases from V and 6 bases from J, leaving 16 bases between. The germline gives CDR1 MDHEN, CDR2 SYDVKM. The CDR3 DNA sequence: TGTGCCAGCACCCCCCAGGCCCCCCCCAATGAGCAGTTCTTC. Its protein is CASTPQAPPNEQFF.

The rearrangement links TRBV9 to TRBJ1-2, with TRBD1 matching over 7 bases. Germline V CDR1 and CDR2: SGDLS, YYNGEE. The CDR3 is 15 residues long. The junction had 9 bases not matched to a gene; V was cut back by 3 bases and J by 4 bases. The CDR3 loop reads CASSEKPTGSYGYTF. As DNA, the CDR3 is TGTGCCAGCAGCGAGAAGCCGACAGGGTCCTATGGCTACACCTTC.

This clonotype came up a few times. The chain is built from TRBV9 and TRBJ2-1, with unresolved D. The V and J ends lost 0 bases and 6 bases respectively, with 16 bases between them. CDR3 length equals 16 residues. The germline V gene encodes CDR1 SGDLS and CDR2 YYNGEE. The CDR3 sequence is CASSVDPHQAVNEQFF. The CDR3 nucleotides read TGTGCCAGCAGCGTAGATCCCCATCAGGCCGTCAATGAGCAGTTCTTC.

This clonotype was observed many times. V gene TRBV5-1 combines with J gene TRBJ2-1; D remains ambiguous. The CDR3 covers 14 residues. Germline V CDR1 and CDR2: SGHRS, YFSETQ. Deletions cut 0 bases from V and 7 bases from J, with 11 bases between. The CDR3: CASSLVGWDNEQFF. CDR3 in DNA: TGCGCCAGCAGCTTGGTAGGCTGGGATAATGAGCAGTTCTTC.

In its sample, this clonotype was seen a few times. The chain recombines TRBV3-1 with TRBJ2-1, with 8 bases matching TRBD2. The CDR3 loop spans 16 amino acids. The J segment lost 8 bases and the V segment lost 4 bases, leaving 13 bases of the junction unmatched. CDR1 and CDR2 from the germline V gene are LGHDT and YNNKEL (reference sequence). This chain's CDR3 is CASSRGGGLVRDEQFF. As DNA, the CDR3 is TGTGCCAGCAGCCGAGGCGGGGGACTAGTTAGGGATGAGCAGTTCTTC.

This clonotype was picked up many times. J is TRBJ2-1 and V is TRBV28, with D possibly TRBD2 on 7 matching bases. V dropped 5 bases and J dropped 0 bases, with 14 bases sitting between them. The CDR3 totals 16 residues. Germline CDR1 MDHEN, CDR2 SYDVKM. This CDR3 is CASSPRGGGSYNEQFF. As DNA, the CDR3 is TGTGCCAGCAGTCCGAGAGGGGGGGGCTCCTACAATGAGCAGTTCTTC.

This clonotype was seen repeatedly, ten times or more. V and J are TRBV7-2 and TRBJ1-2; weak D call: TRBD1 (5 bases). CDR3 length: 14 residues. Trimming shortened V by 1 base and J by 6 bases, and 12 bases separated the two germline ends. Germline V lookup: CDR1 SGHTA, CDR2 FQGNSA. The CDR3 loop is CASSLGGGTHGYTF. The CDR3 DNA reads TGTGCCAGCAGCTTAGGTGGGGGAACCCATGGCTACACCTTC.

The chain uses TRBV5-6 and TRBJ2-6; D uncertain. The CDR3 runs 16 residues. The V and J ends lost 0 bases and 2 bases respectively, with 9 bases between them. Germline loops: CDR1 SGHDT, CDR2 YYEEEE. The DNA of the CDR3 is TGTGCCAGCAGCTTGGGAATTTCGGCTGGGGCCAACGTCCTGACTTTC. Protein sequence: CASSLGISAGANVLTF.

The V call is TRBV7-3, the J call TRBJ2-7; D might be TRBD1 (6 bases). V lost 5 bases and J lost 4, with 12 bases in between. Germline CDR1 and CDR2: SGHTA and FQGTGA. The CDR3 is made up of 13 amino acids. The DNA of the CDR3 is TGTGCCAGCAGCCTACAGGGCGGATACGAGCAGTACTTC. Its translation: CASSLQGGYEQYF.

This clonotype has a count of ten or more. V usage is TRBV6-1 and J usage is TRBJ1-1; 7 nucleotides align to TRBD1. The CDR3 has 13 amino acids. Germline V gene lookup returns CDR1 MNHNS and CDR2 SASEGT. V gave up 7 bases and J gave up 5 bases; unmatched junction bases: 7. The DNA for the CDR3 is TGTGCCAGCATGCATACAGGGGCAACTGAAGCTTTCTTT. Protein: CASMHTGATEAFF.

This clonotype was counted ten times or more. The chain combines TRBV20-1 with TRBJ1-1, with D hard to call. The CDR3 totals 12 residues. The V end was cut by 7 bases, the J end by 1 base, with 10 bases between. The germline V gene has CDR1 DFQATT and CDR2 SNEGSKA (reference sequence). The CDR3 sequence: CSESGRNTEAFF. The DNA for the CDR3 is TGCAGTGAATCTGGGAGGAACACTGAAGCTTTCTTT.

Ten or more counts support this clonotype. The CDR3, as DNA: TGCAGTGCCCCACGTCGGGACAGGGGGCTTAACACTGAAGCTTTCTTT. Protein: CSAPRRDRGLNTEAFF. V is TRBV20-1 and J is TRBJ1-1, with 12 bases identical to TRBD1. With 6 bases clipped from V and 2 bases from J, the junction kept 10 bases outside the gene matches. The CDR3 extends over 16 amino acids. Germline V lookup: CDR1 DFQATT, CDR2 SNEGSKA (reference sequence).

The V and J genes are TRBV11-3 and TRBJ1-1, with D unclear. The V gene lost 1 base and the J gene lost 0 bases, with 9 bases spanning the gap. The CDR3 covers 15 residues. Per germline, CDR1 SGHNT and CDR2 YENEEA. The CDR3 coding sequence is TGTGCCAGCAGCTTAGTGGGTTTCATGAACACTGAAGCTTTCTTT. It specifies CASSLVGFMNTEAFF.

This clonotype was seen many times. The chain joins TRBV20-1 to TRBJ2-7; D unclear. V lost 0 bases to trimming and J lost 2 bases, with 8 bases between them. The CDR3 spans 13 residues. The germline V gene encodes CDR1 DFQATT and CDR2 SNEGSKA (reference sequence). The CDR3: CSARDDTAYEQYF. The CDR3 DNA reads TGCAGTGCTAGAGACGACACCGCCTACGAGCAGTACTTC.

The V gene is TRBV2, the J gene TRBJ2-1; 10 bases align to TRBD2. CDR1 is SNHLY and CDR2 is FYNNEI in the germline V gene. Unmatched junction bases numbered 4, after V lost 3 bases and J lost 5 bases. The CDR3 runs to 15 residues. This CDR3 is CASSDLAGGNNEQFF. The CDR3 DNA sequence: TGTGCCAGCAGTGATTTAGCGGGGGGCAACAATGAGCAGTTCTTC. Drawing the rest from reference TRBV2 and TRBJ2-1, the complete variable domain is EPEVTQTPSHQVTQMGQEVILRCVPISNHLYFYWYRQILGQKVEFLVSFYNNEISEKSEIFDDQFSVERPDGSNFTLKIRSTKLEDSAMYFCASSDLAGGNNEQFFGPGTRLTVL.

V gene TRBV3-1 combines with J gene TRBJ2-1, with 9 bases fitting TRBD1. The CDR3 has 16 amino acids. V lost 3 bases and J lost 7; bases outside the gene matches: 10. CDR1 is LGHDT and CDR2 is YNNKEL in the germline V gene (reference sequence). CDR3 DNA: TGTGCCAGCAGCCACCTCGGGACAGGGAGAGATAATGAGCAGTTCTTC. It translates to CASSHLGTGRDNEQFF.

In the case of this clonotype: A much bigger clone sits one base away, suggesting this may be a read error. Here the CDR3 omits its conserved ending phenylalanine or tryptophan, so a read error is the likely source. The rearrangement uses TRBV5-4 and TRBJ1-4, with D hard to call. V lost 0 bases, J lost 1 base, and 10 bases lay in between. Germline V gene data show CDR1 as SGHNT and CDR2 as YYREEE (reference sequence). The CDR3 contains 16 residues. CDR3 sequence reads: CASSLGAQGTNEKLFC. CDR3 nucleotides: TGTGCCAGCAGCTTGGGGGCACAAGGAACTAATGAAAAACTGTTTTGT.

This clonotype was detected a few times. The chain has TRBV30 and TRBJ1-2; D is possibly TRBD1 (5 bases). Per the germline V gene, CDR1 is GTSNPN and CDR2 is SVGIG (reference sequence). This CDR3 is 12 amino acids long. V was cut by 2 bases and J by 8 bases, with 12 bases left in between. CDR3 sequence (DNA): TGTGCCTGGAGTCGACAGCCTCGGGGCTACACCTTC. It codes for CAWSRQPRGYTF. Full variable domain (remainder filled in from reference TRBV30 and TRBJ1-2): SQTIHQWPATLVQPVGSPLSLECTVEGTSNPNLYWYRQAAGRGLQLLFYSVGIGQISSEVPQNLSASRPQDRQFILSSKKLLLSDSGFYLCAWSRQPRGYTFGSGTRLTVV.

The chain carries TRBV7-9 and TRBJ1-2; TRBD1 is a possible D gene (5 bases). Germline V lookup: CDR1 SEHNR, CDR2 FQNEAQ (reference sequence). There are 15 residues in the CDR3. V was cut by 4 bases and J by 6 bases, with 18 bases left in between. The CDR3, as DNA: TGTGCCAGCAGCTCGGCTGCGGGGACCTCGAATGGCTACACCTTC. Its translation: CASSSAAGTSNGYTF.

This clonotype has a count of ten or more. This chain joins TRBV5-1 and TRBJ2-7, with TRBD2 identical over 8 bases. The length of the CDR3 is 14 residues. V was clipped by 1 base and J by 7 bases; unmatched bases: 7. Germline values: CDR1 SGHRS, CDR2 YFSETQ. In nucleotides, the CDR3 is TGCGCCAGCAGCTTGATTGCGGGGGGAAGGGAGCAGTACTTC. This sequence encodes CASSLIAGGREQYF.

At least ten counts were recorded for this clonotype. The chain joins TRBV7-9 to TRBJ2-2; no firm D call. V lost 6 bases to trimming and J lost 7 bases, with 9 bases between them. Germline CDR1 SEHNR, CDR2 FQNEAQ (reference sequence). The CDR3 consists of 12 residues. DNA for the CDR3: TGTGCCAGCAGTACGAAGGGCGGGGAGCTGTTTTTT. Protein: CASSTKGGELFF. The full variable domain, its missing parts supplied by reference TRBV7-9 and TRBJ2-2, is DTGVSQNPRHKITKRGQNVTFRCDPISEHNRLYWYRQTLGQGPEFLTYFQNEAQLEKSRLLSDRFSAERPKGSFSTLEIQRTEQGDSAMYLCASSTKGGELFFGEGSRLTVL.

Remarks on this clonotype: Given the absence of the conserved phenylalanine or tryptophan at the CDR3 end, a read error is likely. The rearrangement joins TRBV11-2 to TRBJ1-4, with unresolved D. The CDR3 loop spans 15 amino acids. The V end lost 0 bases, the J end lost 5 bases, and 10 bases lay between the germline ends. Germline V lookup: CDR1 SGHAT, CDR2 FQNNGV. Written as DNA, the CDR3 is TGTGCCAGCAGCTTAGACAACAGAAGAAATGAAAAACTGTTTTTA. This codes for CASSLDNRRNEKLFL.

This clonotype was picked up many times. The chain recombines TRBV7-9 with TRBJ2-5, with TRBD1 as a possible D gene (6 bases). V lost 0 bases, J lost 2 bases, and 7 bases lay in between. Germline V CDR1 and CDR2: SEHNR, FQNEAQ (reference sequence). The CDR3 has 14 residues. CDR3 residues: CASSLAGQQETQYF. The CDR3 nucleotides read TGTGCCAGCAGCTTAGCGGGACAACAAGAGACCCAGTACTTC.

The chain recombines TRBV6-5 with TRBJ1-1; no definite D call. The CDR3 runs to 11 residues. Between the trimmed V and J ends, which lost 6 bases and 11 bases, there was a span of 13 bases. Germline CDR1 MNHEY, CDR2 SVGAGI. For the CDR3, the DNA is TGTGCCAGCAGCACCCCCGGGCGTGCTTTCTTT. Translated, it gives CASSTPGRAFF.

Ten or more counts support this clonotype. This rearrangement joins TRBV7-2 to TRBJ2-2; 7 bases line up with TRBD1. The CDR3 is 16 residues long. The V and J ends lost 4 bases and 6 bases, in that order; junction bases with no gene match: 11. Germline V CDR1 and CDR2: SGHTA, FQGNSA. The CDR3: CASSYTGERGAGELFF. CDR3 nucleotide sequence: TGTGCCAGCAGCTACACAGGGGAACGAGGGGCCGGGGAGCTGTTTTTT.

This sequence joins TRBV18 and TRBJ1-3; D perhaps matches TRBD1 (6 bases). Germline CDR1 is KGHSH and CDR2 is LQKENI. The CDR3 has 16 residues. V lost 5 bases and J lost 2, with 16 bases in between. CDR3 in DNA: TGTGCCAGCTCATCGAGCGGGGGCACGGCTGGAAACACCATATATTTT. This encodes CASSSSGGTAGNTIYF.

At least ten counts were recorded for this clonotype. The chain is built from TRBV6-1 and TRBJ2-2, with 8 nucleotides matching TRBD1. The junction had 4 bases not matched to a gene; V was cut back by 6 bases and J by 1 base. There are 15 residues in the CDR3. Germline CDR1 reads MNHNS; CDR2 reads SASEGT. DNA for the CDR3: TGTGCCAGCAGGAGGGACAGGAAGAACACCGGGGAGCTGTTTTTT. Translating it yields CASRRDRKNTGELFF.

In its sample, this clonotype was seen many times. V and J are TRBV2 and TRBJ2-2; a possible D gene is TRBD1 (6 bases). Trimming pared 8 bases from V and 3 bases from J, leaving 10 bases between. CDR1 SNHLY and CDR2 FYNNEI come from the germline V gene. The CDR3 length is 13 residues. The CDR3 sequence is CASYNRDTGELFF. As DNA, the CDR3 is TGTGCCAGCTATAACAGGGACACCGGGGAGCTGTTTTTT.

Turning to this clonotype: This could be a read error, since a much larger clone is one nucleotide away. The rearrangement joins TRBV30 to TRBJ1-5; no firm D call. Germline loops: CDR1 GTSNPN, CDR2 SVGIG (reference sequence). Trimming left V 5 bases short and J 2 bases short, with 7 bases between. The CDR3 sequence is 12 residues long. The CDR3 region has the DNA TGTGCCTGGGGTCCGGGCAATCAGCCCCAGCATTTT. It yields the protein CAWGPGNQPQHF. The whole variable domain, remainder taken from reference TRBV30 and TRBJ1-5, is SQTIHQWPATLVQPVGSPLSLECTVEGTSNPNLYWYRQAAGRGLQLLFYSVGIGQISSEVPQNLSASRPQDRQFILSSKKLLLSDSGFYLCAWGPGNQPQHFGDGTRLSIL.